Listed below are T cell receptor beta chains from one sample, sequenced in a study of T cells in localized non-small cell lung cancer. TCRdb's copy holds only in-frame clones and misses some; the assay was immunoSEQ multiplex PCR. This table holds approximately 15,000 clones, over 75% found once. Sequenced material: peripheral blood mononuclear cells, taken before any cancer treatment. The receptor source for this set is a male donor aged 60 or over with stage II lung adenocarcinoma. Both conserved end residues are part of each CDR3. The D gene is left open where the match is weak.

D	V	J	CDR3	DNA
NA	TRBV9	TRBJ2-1	CASSVAPLLGSSYNEQFF	TGTGCCAGCAGCGTAGCCCCTCTACTTGGGAGCTCCTACAATGAGCAGTTCTTC
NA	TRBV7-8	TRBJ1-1	CASSSYKNTEAFF	TGTGCCAGCAGCTCATACAAGAACACTGAAGCTTTCTTT
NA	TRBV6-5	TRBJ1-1	CASSYGRGGNTEAFF	TGTGCCAGCAGTTACGGCCGGGGAGGGAACACTGAAGCTTTCTTT
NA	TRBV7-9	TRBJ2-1	CASSLAGTHNEQFF	TGTGCCAGCAGCTTAGCCGGGACCCACAATGAGCAGTTCTTC
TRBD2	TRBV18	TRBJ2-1	CASSPDSGRWNEQFF	TGTGCCAGCTCACCAGACAGCGGGAGATGGAATGAGCAGTTCTTC
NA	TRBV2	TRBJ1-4	CATGGGGSPGEKLFF	TGTGCTACCGGTGGGGGAGGATCCCCTGGTGAAAAACTGTTTTTT
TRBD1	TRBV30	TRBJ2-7	CAWSSTGGEQYF	TGTGCCTGGAGCTCTACAGGGGGGGAGCAGTACTTC
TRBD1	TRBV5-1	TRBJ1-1	CASSLASTGRNTEAFF	TGCGCCAGCAGCTTGGCCTCGACAGGGAGGAACACTGAAGCTTTCTTT
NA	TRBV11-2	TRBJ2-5	CASSLSGRTVGETQYF	TGTGCCAGCAGCTTGTCTGGTCGGACTGTGGGGGAGACCCAGTACTTC
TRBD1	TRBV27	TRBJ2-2	CASTKGTGLNTGELFF	TGTGCCAGCACTAAAGGGACAGGACTGAACACCGGGGAGCTGTTTTTT
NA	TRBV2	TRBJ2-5	CASYPRASREPQNQYF	TGTGCCAGCTACCCTCGGGCATCCCGGGAACCCCAGAATCAGTACTTC
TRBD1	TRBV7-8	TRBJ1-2	CASSLVGGSYGYTF	TGTGCCAGCAGCTTAGTAGGGGGCAGCTATGGCTACACCTTC
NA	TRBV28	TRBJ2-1	CASSFLNDNEQFF	TGTGCCAGCAGTTTCTTGAACGACAATGAGCAGTTCTTC
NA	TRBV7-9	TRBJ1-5	CASSLTTVNQPQHF	TGTGCCAGCAGCTTAACAACGGTCAATCAGCCCCAGCATTTT
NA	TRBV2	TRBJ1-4	CASREGQEGEKLFF	TGTGCCAGCAGGGAGGGGCAGGAGGGGGAAAAACTGTTTTTT